These 20 T cell receptor beta chains share one sample of origin, sequenced in a study of shared clonotypes between healthy human individuals. TCRdb's table, derived via immunoSEQ multiplex PCR, lists solely in-frame clones and lacks some. Of some 1 million clones listed, roughly 70% are singletons. The sequenced material came from memory CD4+ T cells sorted from blood. Subset indicated: CD45RA-negative fraction. All receptors come from a man aged 18 to 35 in good health.

This chain uses TRBV7-8 with TRBJ1-2; D is unclear. Germline V CDR1 and CDR2: SGHVS, FQNEAQ. The CDR3 runs to 11 residues. V was trimmed by 2 bases and J by 6 bases, leaving 4 bases between them. The CDR3 coding sequence is TGTGCCAGCAGCTTACGGGATGGCTACACCTTC. Encoded protein: CASSLRDGYTF. Full variable domain (remainder filled in from reference TRBV7-8 and TRBJ1-2): GAGVSQSPRYKVAKRGQDVALRCDPISGHVSLFWYQQALGQGPEFLTYFQNEAQLDKSGLPSDRFFAERPEGSVSTLKIQRTQQEDSAVYLCASSLRDGYTFGSGTRLTVV.

Concerning this clone itself: At the DNA level, this CDR3 is encoded by other sequences in the same sample as well. The V call is TRBV7-9, the J call TRBJ2-1; D is uncertain. V was pared by 1 base and J by 3 bases, with 7 bases between. Germline lookup yields CDR1 SEHNR and CDR2 FQNEAQ (reference sequence). The CDR3 length is 14 residues. The CDR3 DNA reads as TGTGCCAGCAGCTTAGTCGGAGACTACAATGAGCAGTTCTTC. It encodes CASSLVGDYNEQFF.

The chain joins TRBV4-3 to TRBJ2-7, with no clear D. The V gene's germline CDR1 is LGHNA and CDR2 YSLEER. The CDR3 is 14 amino acids. Trimming left V 0 bases short and J 2 bases short, with 8 bases between. CDR3 bases: TGCGCCAGCAGCCAAGATAACGGACCCTACGAGCAGTACTTC. This sequence encodes CASSQDNGPYEQYF.

The V and J genes are TRBV7-8 and TRBJ2-1, with TRBD2 matching 14 bases. Germline-derived CDR1 and CDR2 are SGHVS and FQNEAQ. The CDR3 totals 17 residues. With V trimmed by 5 bases and J by 6 bases, 9 bases remained unmatched. The CDR3 sequence: CASSPRTSGRPPNEQFF. The CDR3 DNA is TGTGCCAGCAGCCCTCGGACTAGCGGGAGGCCCCCCAATGAGCAGTTCTTC.

This clone was seen just once. This chain links TRBV6-5 with TRBJ2-1; D perhaps matches TRBD2 (5 bases). The V gene's germline CDR1 is MNHEY and CDR2 SVGAGI. V shed 6 bases and J shed 0 bases, with 12 bases lying between them. The CDR3 spans 15 residues. CDR3: CASRASGGSYNEQFF. CDR3 nucleotide sequence: TGTGCCAGCAGAGCCAGCGGCGGCTCCTACAATGAGCAGTTCTTC.

Here the CDR3 DNA reads TGTGCCAGCAGCTTGGGTCGGTTGAACACTGAAGCTTTCTTT. Translating it yields CASSLGRLNTEAFF. J is TRBJ1-1 and V is TRBV5-6; D gene ambiguous. There are 14 residues in the CDR3. Germline CDR1 and CDR2: SGHDT and YYEEEE. The ends were cut back, 0 bases at V and 0 bases at J, with 6 bases in the middle.

This clone has more than one count but fewer than ten. The V gene is TRBV5-1, the J gene TRBJ1-6; weak D call: TRBD1 (6 bases). V gave up 2 bases and J gave up 9 bases, with 15 bases separating them. CDR1 is SGHRS and CDR2 is YFSETQ in the germline V gene. This CDR3 contains 15 residues. The CDR3 nucleotides read TGCGCCAGCAGCTTATACAGGGAGTCGGGTTCACCCCTCCACTTT. Amino acids: CASSLYRESGSPLHF.

The chain couples TRBV5-8 to TRBJ2-3; no definite D call. The CDR3 extends over 15 amino acids. Germline loops: CDR1 SGHTS, CDR2 YDEGEE. V was cut by 4 bases and J by 4 bases, with 16 bases left in between. This chain's CDR3 is CASSPTGSHSDTQYF. The CDR3, as DNA: TGTGCCAGCAGCCCAACCGGCAGTCACTCAGATACGCAGTATTTT.

This rearrangement joins TRBV5-1 to TRBJ2-3, with D perhaps matching TRBD2 (5 bases). Per germline, CDR1 SGHRS and CDR2 YFSETQ. V lost 0 bases and J lost 6, with 14 bases in between. There are 15 residues in the CDR3. The CDR3 DNA is TGCGCCAGCAGCTTGGCCGGAGAGGGAATGGATACGCAGTATTTT. The encoded protein is CASSLAGEGMDTQYF.

V is TRBV6-6 and J is TRBJ1-2, with D perhaps matching TRBD1 (6 bases). V was cut by 5 bases and J by 3 bases, with 13 bases left in between. Germline V gives CDR1 MNHNY, CDR2 SVGAGI (reference sequence). The CDR3 has 14 amino acids. CDR3 DNA: TGTGCCAGCAGTCCAGGGGTGGGTGACTATGGCTACACCTTC. This translates into CASSPGVGDYGYTF.

This chain connects TRBV11-2 to TRBJ2-4; 8 nucleotides agree with TRBD1. J gave up 15 bases and V 1 base, and 8 bases lay outside the gene matches. Per germline, CDR1 SGHAT and CDR2 FQNNGV. The CDR3 has 13 residues. The CDR3 nucleotides read TGTGCCAGCAGCTTAGGTGACAGGGGTGAGAGGTACTTC. Encoded protein: CASSLGDRGERYF.

The rearrangement uses TRBV5-1 and TRBJ2-7; D unclear. Germline CDR1 reads SGHRS; CDR2 reads YFSETQ. Trimming cost V 3 bases and J 2 bases, with 12 bases left between them. This CDR3 is 14 amino acids long. The CDR3 spells CASSSLPSAYEQYF. CDR3 DNA sequence: TGCGCCAGCAGCTCCCTGCCTAGTGCCTACGAGCAGTACTTC.

J is TRBJ2-7 and V is TRBV7-9; the D call may be TRBD1 or TRBD2 (5 bases each). From germline, CDR1 is SEHNR and CDR2 FQNEAQ (reference sequence). CDR3 size: 13 residues. V lost 5 bases to trimming and J lost 3 bases, with 11 bases between them. CDR3 nucleotide sequence: TGTGCCAGCAGCCAGGGACGGGACTACGAGCAGTACTTC. Encoded protein: CASSQGRDYEQYF.

The chain joins TRBV28 to TRBJ2-4; D possibly corresponds to TRBD2 (5 bases). V was clipped by 5 bases and J by 8 bases, with 13 bases between them. The CDR3 covers 13 residues. Germline assignment: CDR1 MDHEN and CDR2 SYDVKM. In DNA, the CDR3 is TGTGCCAGCAGTCCCCGAACTAGGGACATTCAGTACTTC. It translates to CASSPRTRDIQYF.

The J gene is TRBJ1-5, the V gene TRBV21-1; the D segment call TRBD1 is taken from the table without a DNA check. TRBV21-1 is described as a pseudogene. The CDR3 has 14 residues. The CDR3 here is CASSKDRHNQPQHF. In DNA, the CDR3 is TGTGCCAGCAGCAAGGACAGACACAATCAGCCCCAGCATTTT.

This clone was found many times. The chain has TRBV30 and TRBJ1-2; D not certain. CDR1 and CDR2 from the germline V gene are GTSNPN and SVGIG (reference sequence). This CDR3 is 13 amino acids long. V lost 0 bases to trimming and J lost 4 bases, with 9 bases between them. CDR3 DNA sequence: TGTGCCTGGAGTGTCTTATTAAGCTATGGCTACACCTTC. This encodes CAWSVLLSYGYTF.

The chain uses TRBV19 and TRBJ2-5; 8 nucleotides match TRBD2. The CDR3 is 12 amino acids. CDR1 is LNHDA and CDR2 is SQIVND in the germline V gene (reference sequence). V shed 6 bases, J shed 7 bases, and the junction held 4 bases outside the gene matches. CDR3 in DNA: TGTGCCAGTAGCGGACTAGCAGGGACCCAGTACTTC. Translation gives CASSGLAGTQYF.

The rearrangement links TRBV6-1 to TRBJ1-2; 7 nucleotides line up with TRBD1. This CDR3 is built from 15 residues. V was pared by 1 base and J by 7 bases, with 9 bases of the junction left unmatched. The germline gives CDR1 MNHNS, CDR2 SASEGT. CDR3 nucleotides: TGTGCCAGCAGTGAAGAGTTCAGGGACAGTAGTGGCTACACCTTC. It codes for CASSEEFRDSSGYTF.

This clone was counted only a few times. The chain recombines TRBV29-1 with TRBJ2-3; D not certain. The CDR3 spans 13 residues. Trimming cost V 4 bases and J 1 base, with 9 bases left between them. CDR1 and CDR2 (germline): SQVTM, ANQGSEA. CDR3 DNA sequence: TGCAGCGTTGGAGTCAGCCGCACAGATACGCAGTATTTT. Its protein is CSVGVSRTDTQYF.

Of note for this clone: Other DNA sequences in this specimen translate into the identical CDR3. V is TRBV30 and J is TRBJ2-5; D possibly uses TRBD1 or TRBD2 (6 bases each). V was cut by 3 bases and J by 2 bases, with 10 bases left in between. Germline-derived CDR1 and CDR2 are GTSNPN and SVGIG (reference sequence). The CDR3 consists of 13 residues. The CDR3 sequence is CAWSGGRQETQYF. CDR3 coding DNA: TGTGCCTGGAGCGGGGGCCGACAAGAGACCCAGTACTTC.